The entry that follows covers one T cell receptor beta chain sequence. What it binds is not known. The PCR contained 60 Vbeta and 13 Jbeta primers. The repertoire was sequenced with immunoSEQ multiplex PCR; TCRdb's copy has only in-frame clones and lacks some. The sample includes about 99,000 clones, around 73% of them seen just once. The data were taken from a study of cytomegalovirus exposure and HLA in healthy donors. Study-wide points: The study flagged roughly 150 TCR beta chains as cytomegalovirus-associated. An apparent linkage of common viral pathogens to several of the most significant clusters emerged in a later analysis. Usually a TCR sequence was rare, but some public TCRs were found in many donors.

The sequence was obtained from a man in his forties or fifties in good health and CMV-seronegative. The specimen sequenced was PBMCs.

CDR3 nucleotides: TGTGCCAGCAGCGACTTAAGCGTGGGGGGGGAGACCCAGTACTTC. The encoded protein is CASSDLSVGGETQYF. The gene calls are TRBV7-9 and TRBJ2-5; 7 bases line up with TRBD2. V dropped 5 bases and J dropped 5; count of bases not matched to a gene: 11. CDR3 size: 15 residues. Germline values: CDR1 SEHNR, CDR2 FQNEAQ (reference sequence).